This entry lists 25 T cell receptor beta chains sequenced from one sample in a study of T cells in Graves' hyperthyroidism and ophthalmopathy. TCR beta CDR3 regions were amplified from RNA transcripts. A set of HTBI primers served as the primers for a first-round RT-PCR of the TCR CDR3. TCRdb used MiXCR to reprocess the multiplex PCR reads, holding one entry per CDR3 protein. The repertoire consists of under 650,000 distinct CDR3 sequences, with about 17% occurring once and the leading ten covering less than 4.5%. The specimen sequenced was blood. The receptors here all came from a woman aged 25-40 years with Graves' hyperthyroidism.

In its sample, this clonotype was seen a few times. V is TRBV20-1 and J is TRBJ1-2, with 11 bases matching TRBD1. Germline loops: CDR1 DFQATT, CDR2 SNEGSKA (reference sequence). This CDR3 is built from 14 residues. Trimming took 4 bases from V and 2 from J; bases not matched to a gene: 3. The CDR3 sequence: CSATRTGGNYGYTF. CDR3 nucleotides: TGCAGTGCTACTCGGACAGGGGGCAACTATGGCTACACCTTC.

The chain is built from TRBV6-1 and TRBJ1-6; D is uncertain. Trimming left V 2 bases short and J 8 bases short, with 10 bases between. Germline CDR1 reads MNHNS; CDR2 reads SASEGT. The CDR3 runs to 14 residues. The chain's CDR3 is CASSETTFDSPLHF. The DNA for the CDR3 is TGTGCCAGCAGTGAAACGACATTTGATTCACCCCTCCACTTT.

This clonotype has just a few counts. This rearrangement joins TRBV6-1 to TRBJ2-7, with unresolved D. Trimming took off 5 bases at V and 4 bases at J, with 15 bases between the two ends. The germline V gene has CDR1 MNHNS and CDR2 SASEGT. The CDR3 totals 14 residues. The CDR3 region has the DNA TGTGCCAGCAGTTCGTTGGGTTTTTATTACGAGCAGTACTTC. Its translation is CASSSLGFYYEQYF.

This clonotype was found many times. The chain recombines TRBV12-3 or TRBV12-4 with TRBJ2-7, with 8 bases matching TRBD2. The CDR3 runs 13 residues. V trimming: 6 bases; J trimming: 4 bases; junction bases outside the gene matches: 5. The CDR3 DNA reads TGTGCCAGCAGCGCGGGAGGCACGTACGAGCAGTACTTC. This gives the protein CASSAGGTYEQYF.

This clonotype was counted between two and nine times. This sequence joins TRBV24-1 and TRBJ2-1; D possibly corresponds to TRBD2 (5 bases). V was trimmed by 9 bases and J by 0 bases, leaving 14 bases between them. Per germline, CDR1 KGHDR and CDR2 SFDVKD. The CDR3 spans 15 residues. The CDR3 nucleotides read TGTGCCACCGCCAGAACGAGCGGCTCCTACAATGAGCAGTTCTTC. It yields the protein CATARTSGSYNEQFF.

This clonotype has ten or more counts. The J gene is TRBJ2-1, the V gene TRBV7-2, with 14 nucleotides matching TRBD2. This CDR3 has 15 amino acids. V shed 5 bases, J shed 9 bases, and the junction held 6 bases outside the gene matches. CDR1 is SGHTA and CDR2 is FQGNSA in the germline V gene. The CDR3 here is CASSPGLAGEGEQFF. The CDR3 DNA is TGTGCCAGCAGCCCGGGACTAGCGGGAGAGGGTGAGCAGTTCTTC.

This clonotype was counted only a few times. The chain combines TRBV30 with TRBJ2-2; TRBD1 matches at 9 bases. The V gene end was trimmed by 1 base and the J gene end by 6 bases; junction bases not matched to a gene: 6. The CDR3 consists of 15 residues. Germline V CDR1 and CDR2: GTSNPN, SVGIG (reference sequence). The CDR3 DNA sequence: TGTGCCTGGAGTGCTGGGGGGACAGGGTCCGGGGAGCTGTTTTTT. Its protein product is CAWSAGGTGSGELFF.

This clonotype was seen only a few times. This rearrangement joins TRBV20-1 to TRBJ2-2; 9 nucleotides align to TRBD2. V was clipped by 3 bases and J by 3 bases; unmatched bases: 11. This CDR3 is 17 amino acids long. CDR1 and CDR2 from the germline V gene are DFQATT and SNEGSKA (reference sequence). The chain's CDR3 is CSASLSGVAGDTGELFF. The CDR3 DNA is TGCAGTGCTAGCCTCTCCGGCGTAGCGGGAGACACCGGGGAGCTGTTTTTT.

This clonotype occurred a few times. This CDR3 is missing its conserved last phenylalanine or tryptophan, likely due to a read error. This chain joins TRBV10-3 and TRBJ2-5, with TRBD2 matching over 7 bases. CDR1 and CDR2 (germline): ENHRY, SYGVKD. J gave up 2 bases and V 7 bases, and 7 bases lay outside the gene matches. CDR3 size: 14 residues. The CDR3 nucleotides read TGTGCCATCAAGCGGGACCGACCGCAAGAGACCCAGTACCTC. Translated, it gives CAIKRDRPQETQYL.

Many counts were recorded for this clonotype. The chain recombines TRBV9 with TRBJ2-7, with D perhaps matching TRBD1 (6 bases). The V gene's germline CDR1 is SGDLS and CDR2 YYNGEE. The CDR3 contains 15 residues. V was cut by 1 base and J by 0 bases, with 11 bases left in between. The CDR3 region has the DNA TGTGCCAGCAGCGTATCAGGGGCCTCCTCCTACGAGCAGTACTTC. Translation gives CASSVSGASSYEQYF.

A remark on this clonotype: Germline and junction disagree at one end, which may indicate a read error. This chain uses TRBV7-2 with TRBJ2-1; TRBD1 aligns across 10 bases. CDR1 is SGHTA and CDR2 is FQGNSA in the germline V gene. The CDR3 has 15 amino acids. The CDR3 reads CASVSGQGNYNGQFF. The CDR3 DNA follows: TGTGCCAGCGTCTCGGGACAGGGGAATTACAATGGGCAGTTCTTC. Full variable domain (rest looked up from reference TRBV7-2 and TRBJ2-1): GAGVSQSPSNKVTEKGKDVELRCDPISGHTALYWYRQSLGQGLEFLIYFQGNSAPDKSGLPSDRFSAERTGGSVSTLTIQRTQQEDSAVYLCASVSGQGNYNGQFFGPGTRLTVL.

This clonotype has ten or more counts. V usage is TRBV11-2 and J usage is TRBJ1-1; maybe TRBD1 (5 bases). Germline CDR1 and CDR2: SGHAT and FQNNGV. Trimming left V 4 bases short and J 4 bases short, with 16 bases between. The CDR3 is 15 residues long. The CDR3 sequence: CASSSSQGGSTEAFF. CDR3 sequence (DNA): TGTGCCAGCAGCTCAAGCCAGGGTGGTAGCACTGAAGCTTTCTTT.

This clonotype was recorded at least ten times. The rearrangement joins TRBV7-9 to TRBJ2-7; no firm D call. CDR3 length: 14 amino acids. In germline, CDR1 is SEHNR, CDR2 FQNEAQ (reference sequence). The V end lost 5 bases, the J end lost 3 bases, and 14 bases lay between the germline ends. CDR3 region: CASSPPAGLYEQYF. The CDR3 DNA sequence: TGTGCCAGCAGCCCGCCGGCAGGTCTCTACGAGCAGTACTTC. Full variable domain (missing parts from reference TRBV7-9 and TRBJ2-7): DTGVSQNPRHKITKRGQNVTFRCDPISEHNRLYWYRQTLGQGPEFLTYFQNEAQLEKSRLLSDRFSAERPKGSFSTLEIQRTEQGDSAMYLCASSPPAGLYEQYFGPGTRLTVT.

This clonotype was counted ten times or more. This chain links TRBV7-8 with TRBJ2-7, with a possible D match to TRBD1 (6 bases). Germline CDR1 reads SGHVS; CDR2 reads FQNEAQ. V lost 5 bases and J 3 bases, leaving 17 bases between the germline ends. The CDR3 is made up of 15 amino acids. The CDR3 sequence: CASSQLDRKVYEQYF. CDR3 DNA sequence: TGTGCCAGCAGCCAATTAGACAGGAAGGTCTACGAGCAGTACTTC.

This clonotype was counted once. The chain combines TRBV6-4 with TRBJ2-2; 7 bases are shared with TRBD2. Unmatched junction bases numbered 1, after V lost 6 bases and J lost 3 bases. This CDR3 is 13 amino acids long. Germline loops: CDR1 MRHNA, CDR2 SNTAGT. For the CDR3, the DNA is TGTGCCAGCAGGGCGGGAGACACCGGGGAGCTGTTTTTT. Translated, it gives CASRAGDTGELFF.

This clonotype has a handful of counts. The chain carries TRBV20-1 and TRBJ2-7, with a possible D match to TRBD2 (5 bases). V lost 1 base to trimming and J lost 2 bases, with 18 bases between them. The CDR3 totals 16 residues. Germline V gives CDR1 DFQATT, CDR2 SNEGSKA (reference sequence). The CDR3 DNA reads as TGCAGTGCTAGAGTTTCGGGAAAAAGGTTACCCTACGAGCAGTACTTC. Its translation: CSARVSGKRLPYEQYF.

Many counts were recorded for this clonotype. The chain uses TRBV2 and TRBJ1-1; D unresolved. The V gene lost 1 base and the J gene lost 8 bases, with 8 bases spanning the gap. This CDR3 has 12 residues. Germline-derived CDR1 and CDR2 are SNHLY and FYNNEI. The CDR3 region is CASSEDGPEAFF. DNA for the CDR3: TGTGCCAGCAGTGAAGATGGACCCGAAGCTTTCTTT.

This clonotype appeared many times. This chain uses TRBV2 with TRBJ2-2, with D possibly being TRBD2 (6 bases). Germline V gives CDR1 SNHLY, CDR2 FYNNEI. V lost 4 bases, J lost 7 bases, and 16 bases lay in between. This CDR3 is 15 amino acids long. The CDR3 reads CASSVRAGTNGELFF. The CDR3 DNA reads TGTGCCAGCAGTGTCCGGGCGGGAACGAACGGGGAGCTGTTTTTT.

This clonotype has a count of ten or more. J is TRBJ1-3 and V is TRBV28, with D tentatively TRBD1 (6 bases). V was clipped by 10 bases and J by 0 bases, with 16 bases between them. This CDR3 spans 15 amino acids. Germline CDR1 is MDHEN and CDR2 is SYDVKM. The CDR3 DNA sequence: TGTGCCACCTGGCAGGGGCTTTTCTCTGGAAACACCATATATTTT. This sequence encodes CATWQGLFSGNTIYF.

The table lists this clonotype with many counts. In DNA form, the CDR3 reads TGTGCCTGGAGTATTCAGGGGTTTCGAGAGACCCAGTACTTC. Residues: CAWSIQGFRETQYF. The chain recombines TRBV30 with TRBJ2-5; D is possibly TRBD1 (6 bases). The CDR3 is made up of 14 amino acids. Trimming removed 2 bases at V and 4 bases at J, with 14 bases between. Per the germline V gene, CDR1 is GTSNPN and CDR2 is SVGIG (reference sequence).

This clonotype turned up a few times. CDR3 in DNA: TGCGCCAGCAGCCAAGGTTTGAAGGGGACTGGCTATGGCTACACCTTC. Its translation is CASSQGLKGTGYGYTF. The chain couples TRBV4-1 to TRBJ1-2; weak D call: TRBD1 (5 bases). This CDR3 is 16 amino acids long. CDR1 is MGHRA, CDR2 YSYEKL, per germline. The V and J ends lost 1 base and 4 bases respectively, with 16 bases between them.

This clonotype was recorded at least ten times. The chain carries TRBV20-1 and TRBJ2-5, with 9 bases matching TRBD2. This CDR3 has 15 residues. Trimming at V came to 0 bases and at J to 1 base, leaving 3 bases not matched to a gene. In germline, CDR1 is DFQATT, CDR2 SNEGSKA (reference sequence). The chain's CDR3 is CSARDPAGGQETQYF. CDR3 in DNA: TGCAGTGCTAGAGATCCAGCGGGGGGCCAAGAGACCCAGTACTTC.

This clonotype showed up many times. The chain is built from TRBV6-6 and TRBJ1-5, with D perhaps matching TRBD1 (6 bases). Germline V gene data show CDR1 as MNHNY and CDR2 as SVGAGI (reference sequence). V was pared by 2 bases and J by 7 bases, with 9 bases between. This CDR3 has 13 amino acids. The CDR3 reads CASSYETGQPQHF. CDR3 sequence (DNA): TGTGCCAGCAGTTACGAGACAGGCCAGCCCCAGCATTTT.

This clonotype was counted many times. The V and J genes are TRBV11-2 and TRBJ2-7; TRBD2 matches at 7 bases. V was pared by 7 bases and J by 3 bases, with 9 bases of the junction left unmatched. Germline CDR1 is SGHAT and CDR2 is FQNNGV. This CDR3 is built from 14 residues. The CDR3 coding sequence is TGTGCCAGCACCATTGGGGGGGTCCTCTACGAGCAGTACTTC. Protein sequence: CASTIGGVLYEQYF.

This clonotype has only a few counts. The CDR3 spells CASSQDVFTGQKNEKLFF. CDR3 DNA sequence: TGTGCCAGCAGCCAAGATGTTTTTACGGGACAGAAGAATGAAAAACTGTTTTTT. The genes are TRBV3-1 and TRBJ1-4; 7 bases are a match to TRBD1. CDR3 length equals 18 residues. V lost 0 bases and J lost 5; bases outside the gene matches: 12. Germline V CDR1 and CDR2: LGHDT, YNNKEL (reference sequence).